What follows are 14 T cell receptor beta chains derived from one specimen sequenced in a study of shared clonotypes between healthy human individuals. Clones were sequenced by immunoSEQ multiplex PCR, and TCRdb holds only the in-frame ones, with some missing. The table has 2 million or so clones, roughly 95% seen once. Naive CD8 cells, CD45RO-negative and positively selected for CCR7, excluded terminally differentiated effector memory CD45RA+ cells. The sample was naive CD8+ T cells sorted from blood. All receptors come from a man aged 18 to 29 in good health.

The chain joins TRBV19 to TRBJ2-1, with D perhaps being TRBD1 or TRBD2 (6 bases each). CDR1 and CDR2 from the germline V gene are LNHDA and SQIVND (reference sequence). CDR3 size: 15 residues. Trimming left V 2 bases short and J 4 bases short, with 12 bases between. The CDR3 protein is CASSIKPGAYNEQFF. As DNA, the CDR3 is TGTGCCAGTAGTATAAAACCGGGGGCATACAATGAGCAGTTCTTC.

The chain combines TRBV5-4 with TRBJ2-2; D is uncertain. The CDR3 extends over 12 amino acids. Per germline, CDR1 SGHNT and CDR2 YYREEE (reference sequence). V was pared by 0 bases and J by 7 bases, with 4 bases between. The DNA of the CDR3 is TGTGCCAGCAGCTTGGGGATCGGGGAGCTGTTTTTT. Translation: CASSLGIGELFF.

This clone showed up just once. V is TRBV9 and J is TRBJ2-1; 8 positions match TRBD1. In germline, CDR1 is SGDLS, CDR2 YYNGEE. This CDR3 region has 15 residues. Trimming took 3 bases from V and 2 from J; bases not matched to a gene: 4. For the CDR3, the DNA is TGTGCCAGCAGCGCCGGGACAGGAGCCTACAATGAGCAGTTCTTC. Translated: CASSAGTGAYNEQFF.

This rearrangement joins TRBV11-2 to TRBJ2-1, with 9 positions matching TRBD2. This CDR3 region has 15 residues. Germline CDR1 and CDR2: SGHAT and FQNNGV. V dropped 6 bases and J dropped 3; count of bases not matched to a gene: 6. The CDR3 is CASRLLAGSYNEQFF. CDR3 DNA sequence: TGTGCCAGCAGGCTGCTAGCGGGGAGCTACAATGAGCAGTTCTTC.

About this clone: Different DNA sequences within this sample yield the same CDR3. The chain couples TRBV10-2 to TRBJ1-1; the D is unclear. The CDR3 spans 13 residues. The V end lost 8 bases, the J end lost 0 bases, and 10 bases lay between the germline ends. The germline V gene has CDR1 WSHSY and CDR2 SAAADI. CDR3 in DNA: TGCGCCAGCGCAGACGCGGTGAACACTGAAGCTTTCTTT. Protein sequence: CASADAVNTEAFF.

V and J are TRBV6-5 and TRBJ2-5; D might be TRBD1 (6 bases). Looked up from germline, CDR1 is MNHEY and CDR2 is SVGAGI. Between the trimmed V and J ends, which lost 0 bases and 5 bases, there was a span of 16 bases. The CDR3 has 16 amino acids. The CDR3 here is CASSYSIGQGSETQYF. The CDR3 DNA is TGTGCCAGCAGTTACTCGATCGGGCAGGGGAGCGAGACCCAGTACTTC.

This clone was seen just once. The chain is built from TRBV4-3 and TRBJ1-6, with 8 bases that match TRBD1. This CDR3 region has 12 residues. CDR1 and CDR2 (germline): LGHNA, YSLEER. V lost 3 bases to trimming and J lost 16 bases; unmatched junction nucleotides: 5. Here the CDR3 reads CASSQPGQALHF. Written as DNA, the CDR3 is TGCGCCAGCAGCCAGCCGGGACAGGCTCTCCACTTT.

The chain combines TRBV7-9 with TRBJ2-7; tentative D call: TRBD1 (5 bases). Trimming took 0 bases from V and 5 from J, leaving 17 bases between them. The CDR3 has 16 residues. Germline V gene lookup returns CDR1 SEHNR and CDR2 FQNEAQ (reference sequence). The CDR3 sequence: CASSLALAGWSDEQYF. In DNA form, the CDR3 reads TGTGCCAGCAGCTTAGCGCTGGCAGGGTGGAGCGACGAGCAGTACTTC. Full variable domain (remainder filled in from reference TRBV7-9 and TRBJ2-7): DTGVSQNPRHKITKRGQNVTFRCDPISEHNRLYWYRQTLGQGPEFLTYFQNEAQLEKSRLLSDRFSAERPKGSFSTLEIQRTEQGDSAMYLCASSLALAGWSDEQYFGPGTRLTVT.

With respect to this clone: This sequence may be a read error, since a much larger clone differs from it by one base. Other DNA sequences in the sample encode the same CDR3. The chain carries TRBV28 and TRBJ2-7; D is undetermined. Germline CDR1 is MDHEN and CDR2 is SYDVKM. V was trimmed by 8 bases and J by 3 bases, leaving 5 bases between them. The CDR3 has 10 amino acids. DNA for the CDR3: TGTGCCAGCGGTGACTACGAGCAGTACTTC. The encoded protein is CASGDYEQYF.

The chain recombines TRBV27 with TRBJ1-5; D remains ambiguous. Germline CDR1 MNHEY, CDR2 SMNVEV (reference sequence). The V gene lost 6 bases and the J gene lost 4 bases, with 13 bases spanning the gap. This CDR3 spans 14 amino acids. CDR3 sequence (DNA): TGTGCCAGCAGCCGGGCCCTCGGGAATCAGCCCCAGCATTTT. Its translation: CASSRALGNQPQHF.

This chain connects TRBV5-4 to TRBJ1-2; 7 bases match TRBD1. The CDR3 is made up of 12 amino acids. Germline V CDR1 and CDR2: SGHNT, YYREEE (reference sequence). The ends lost 4 bases at V and 7 bases at J; junction bases unmatched: 4. The CDR3 bases are TGTGCCAGCAGCGGAGGACAGGTTGGCTACACCTTC. Its translation: CASSGGQVGYTF.

J is TRBJ1-2 and V is TRBV4-3; TRBD1 might be the D (6 bases). This CDR3 contains 16 residues. Looked up from germline, CDR1 is LGHNA and CDR2 is YSLEER. Between the trimmed V and J ends, which lost 4 bases and 0 bases, there was a span of 15 bases. CDR3 DNA sequence: TGCGCCAGCAGCCCCGCCCGGGACATTCCTAACTATGGCTACACCTTC. This gives the protein CASSPARDIPNYGYTF.

The J gene is TRBJ2-7, the V gene TRBV27; 10 bases are a match to TRBD2. The germline V gene has CDR1 MNHEY and CDR2 SMNVEV (reference sequence). The CDR3 has 15 amino acids. J gave up 2 bases and V 1 base, and 2 bases lay outside the gene matches. The CDR3 loop reads CASSLFSGGAYEQYF. CDR3 bases: TGTGCCAGCAGTTTATTCAGCGGGGGGGCCTACGAGCAGTACTTC.

V gene TRBV7-2 combines with J gene TRBJ1-2, with D uncertain. CDR3 length: 13 residues. Deletions cut 1 base from V and 4 bases from J, with 7 bases between. Germline-derived CDR1 and CDR2 are SGHTA and FQGNSA. The CDR3 DNA follows: TGTGCCAGCAGCTTAGGAGAGGGCTATGGCTACACCTTC. It yields the protein CASSLGEGYGYTF.